This T cell receptor beta chain came from a study of blood T cell repertoires in COVID-19. Across the whole study: Some COVID-19 samples were acute and others convalescent; all came from the United States, Italy and Spain.

Germline CDR1 and CDR2: SEHNR and FQNEAQ (reference sequence). The CDR3 runs to 16 residues. V was shortened by 2 bases and J by 0 bases, with 12 bases between the two germline ends. Source study methods: Estimation of nucleated cell counts was performed using reference gene primer amplification. Here immunoSEQ multiplex PCR was the method, and the copy in TCRdb shows in-frame clones only, minus some. The D gene and trimming were derived from the DNA, and the V and J assignments and clone size from that table. The table shows roughly 100,000 clones, with approximately 89% occurring only once. The rearrangement joins TRBV7-9 to TRBJ2-3; a possible D gene is TRBD2 (5 bases). Material for sequencing was peripheral blood. This receptor was taken from a woman older than 75 with active COVID-19. CDR3 in DNA: TGTGCCAGCAGCTTATGGGTTAGCGCTAGCACAGATACGCAGTATTTT. As protein: CASSLWVSASTDTQYF.